The present TCR beta chain was sequenced within a study of CD8 T cells in Susac syndrome (dated by TCRdb to about 2019). Study-wide context: The study used repertoire sequencing to test whether antigen drove CD8+ T cell activation and differentiation in Susac syndrome. The clonality of the CD8+ T cell repertoire was compared across about a dozen healthy donors, some 14 Susac syndrome patients and around 16 multiple sclerosis patients.

A remark on this clonotype: Its antigen target is currently unknown. Per-base quality was not reported, and no clone a single base away is much larger than it.

Peripheral blood CD8+ and CD4+ T cells from healthy donors, Susac syndrome patients and multiple sclerosis patients were profiled by high-throughput TCR beta sequencing. The multiple sclerosis controls were treatment-naive patients who had stable or active relapsing-remitting disease and met the revised McDonald criteria. CD8+ TEMRA cells were enriched by FACS, while bulk CD8+ and CD4+ T cells were purified by magnetic negative isolation. Blood was drawn into EDTA tubes, processed within 24 hours, and PBMCs were isolated by density gradient centrifugation. PBMCs intended for TCR sequencing were frozen in liquid nitrogen and were later thawed in a 37 degrees C water bath. A purity of at least 90% was achieved for sorted or isolated CD4+, CD8+ and CD8+ TEMRA cells. The research as a whole found: The TCR sequencing and HLA analysis was acknowledged to have included a relatively small number of individuals.

V is reduced by 3 bases and J by 3 bases, leaving a spacing of 17 bases between them. CDR1 ENHRY and CDR2 SYGVKD were looked up in the germline V gene. The CDR3 covers 16 residues, taking in both the cysteine and the phenylalanine. The read is trimmed to its CDR3 DNA, 48 bases read in frame from base 1. RNA was extracted using the RNeasy kit, and roughly 0.5 to 1 ug of the RNA was reverse transcribed with random hexamers. TCR beta CDR3 regions were amplified with the immunoSEQ multiplex PCR assay covering 54 Vbeta and 13 Jbeta segments. PCR amplification bias was corrected using a synthetic template baseline for primer optimization and computational correction. The paper's processing steps were these. Only productive sequences were kept, with reads annotated to V, D and J genes according to IMGT and analyzed in immunoSEQ Analyzer. Clonality was computed as one minus Shannon entropy normalized by log2 of the number of productive unique sequences. For each patient and control, public and private clones were evaluated among the 100 most prevalent clones. Susac-specific clones were defined as absent from healthy and MS cohorts, 800 to 1,200 published viral clones and other ImmuneACCESS disease sequences. In TCRdb, the public reads were trimmed at Q25 with fastp and aligned with MiXCR, with productive beta chains retained. Under each unique CDR3 protein, matching rows form one entry showing the most common genes and DNA. In this record, the V and J calls reflect TCRdb's handling and not the investigators' own analysis. The table for this sample lists 330,000 or so distinct CDR3 sequences; 65% to 90% of them were counted only once. The ten biggest clones cover 0.21% of the sample.

Recombination connected TRBV10-3 to TRBJ1-2; the best D guess is TRBD1, with 6 bases matching. Sequenced: CD8+ T cells from PBMCs. This TCR came from a human donor with multiple sclerosis. The DNA is as follows: TGTGCCATCAGTGAAATAGGGGGTAAGAGGGACTATGGCTACACCTTC. This yields the protein CAISEIGGKRDYGYTF.